This TCR beta chain was sequenced in a study of T cells after yellow fever vaccination. Study conclusions and caveats: Abundant clonotypes from the bulk population could have been carried over as contaminants into FACS-sorted repertoires. The booster saw the reappearance of most primary-vaccination clones (roughly 96% CD4, 80% to 90% CD8). Faster peaking, at day 5 versus 15, marked a secondary response that was weaker.

This clonotype was recorded a few times. The antigen remains unidentified. This CDR3 has 12 residues. Germline V lookup: CDR1 SEHNR, CDR2 FQNEAQ (reference sequence). Trimming took off 8 bases at V and 4 bases at J, with 11 bases between the two ends. The authors made TCR cDNA by 5'RACE template switching, adding a universal primer site and UMIs. TCRdb used MiXCR to reprocess the 5' RACE reads, holding one entry per CDR3 protein. The sample includes 400,000 or so distinct CDR3 sequences, 18% of them seen just once. The chain has TRBV7-9 and TRBJ2-5; D could derive from TRBD1 or TRBD2 (6 bases each). This TCR derives from a man aged 18 to 35 who received the YFV17D yellow fever vaccine. Sequences were derived from PBMCs, sampled before the yellow fever booster vaccination. CDR3 sequence: CASVGGGETQYF. The DNA of the CDR3 is TGTGCCAGCGTGGGGGGCGGAGAGACCCAGTACTTC.